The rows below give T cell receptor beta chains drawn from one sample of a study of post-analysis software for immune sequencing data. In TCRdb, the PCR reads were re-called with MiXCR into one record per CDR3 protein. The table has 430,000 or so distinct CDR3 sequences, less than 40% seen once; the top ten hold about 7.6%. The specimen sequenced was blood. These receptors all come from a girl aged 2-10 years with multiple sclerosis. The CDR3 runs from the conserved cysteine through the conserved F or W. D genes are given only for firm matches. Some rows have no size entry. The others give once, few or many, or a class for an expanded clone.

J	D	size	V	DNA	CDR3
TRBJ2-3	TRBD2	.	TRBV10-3	TGTGCCATCAGTGAACACCCGGGACTAGCGGGGCAAACAGATACGCAGTATTTT	CAISEHPGLAGQTDTQYF
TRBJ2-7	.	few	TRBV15	TGTGCCACCAGCCCCCGCAGGGAACCTATATACGAGCAGTACTTC	CATSPRREPIYEQYF
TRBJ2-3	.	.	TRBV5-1	TGCGCCAGCAGCTTGGGGGGGTCTCGCACAGATACGCAGTATTTT	CASSLGGSRTDTQYF
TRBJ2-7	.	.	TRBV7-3	TGTGCCAGCAGCCCCAACGGGGGTTATAACGAGCAGTACTTC	CASSPNGGYNEQYF
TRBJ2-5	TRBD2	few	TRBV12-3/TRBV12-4	TGTGCCAGCACCCAGAGCGGGGGAGAGACCCAGTACTTC	CASTQSGGETQYF
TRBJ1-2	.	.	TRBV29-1	TGCAGCGTTAAAGGGGCTTGGGAATCCAACTATGGCTACACCTTC	CSVKGAWESNYGYTF
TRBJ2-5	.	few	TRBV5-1	TGCGCCAGCACAAGAACCGGGGGCTATGAGACCCAGTACTTC	CASTRTGGYETQYF
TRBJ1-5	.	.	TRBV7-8	TGTGCCAGCAGCTTAATACTAGGGGACAAGAATAGCAATCAGCCCCAGCATTTT	CASSLILGDKNSNQPQHF
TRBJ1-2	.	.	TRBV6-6	TGTGCCAGCAGAATAGACAGGACAGAACTTGGCTACACCTTC	CASRIDRTELGYTF
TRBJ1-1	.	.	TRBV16	TGTGCCAGCAGCCCCTCTCCAACCATGAACACTGAAGCTTTCTTT	CASSPSPTMNTEAFF
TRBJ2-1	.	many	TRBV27	TGTGCCAGCAGTTTGTGGGGGACGAGCTCCTACAATGAGCAGTTCTTC	CASSLWGTSSYNEQFF
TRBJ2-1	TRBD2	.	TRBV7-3	TGTGCCAGCAGCTCCCCAACTAGCGGGATTCAGTTCTTC	CASSSPTSGIQFF
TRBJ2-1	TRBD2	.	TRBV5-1	TGCGCCAGCAGCTTGCCGGGACTAGCATCTGAGCAGTTCTTC	CASSLPGLASEQFF
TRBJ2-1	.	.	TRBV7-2	TGTGCCAGCAGCTTAAGATTCGGGAATAGCTACAATGAGCAGTTCTTC	CASSLRFGNSYNEQFF
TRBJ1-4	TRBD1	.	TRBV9	TGTGCCAGCAGCGGTGGACAGGGGACAACTAATGAAAAACTGTTTTTT	CASSGGQGTTNEKLFF
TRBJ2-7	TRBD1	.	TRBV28	TGTGCCAGCAGGCGGACGACAGGGGCGACCTACGAGCAGTACTTC	CASRRTTGATYEQYF
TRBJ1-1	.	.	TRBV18	TGTGCCAGCAACGGGCGGGGTCGAACTGAAGCTTTCTTT	CASNGRGRTEAFF
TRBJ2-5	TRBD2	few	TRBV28	TGTGCCAGCAGTCCACCCGGACTAGCGGCGGAGACCCAGTACTTC	CASSPPGLAAETQYF
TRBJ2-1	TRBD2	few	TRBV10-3	TGTGCCATCAGTGAGGGGACTAAGAATGAGCAGTTCTTC	CAISEGTKNEQFF
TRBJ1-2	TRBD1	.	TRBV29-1	TGCAGCGTGTGGGGGGACAGGGTGGAGGGCTACACCTTC	CSVWGDRVEGYTF
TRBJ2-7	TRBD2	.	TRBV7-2	TGTGCCAGCAGCTTAGTTCGGACTAGCGGGAGGAGGGTGACGTGGGAGCAGTACTTC	CASSLVRTSGRRVTWEQYF
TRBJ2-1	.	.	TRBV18	TGTGCCAGCTCACCACCAGGGAGGTCCTACAATGAGCAGTTCTTC	CASSPPGRSYNEQFF
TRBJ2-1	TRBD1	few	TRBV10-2	TGCGCCAGCATCGGGGTCGGGACAGGGTTAAGGAATGAGCAGTTCTTC	CASIGVGTGLRNEQFF
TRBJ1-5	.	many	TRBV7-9	TGTGCCAGCAGCTTTGGGCAGACCAACAATCAGCCCCAGCATTTT	CASSFGQTNNQPQHF
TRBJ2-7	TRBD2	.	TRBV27	TGTGCCAGCAGTTTACGAGGGACTAGCGGGAGGACCGAGCAGTACTTC	CASSLRGTSGRTEQYF
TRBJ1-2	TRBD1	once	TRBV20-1	TGCAGTGCTAGGGGGACAGTCTGGTATGGCTACACCTTC	CSARGTVWYGYTF
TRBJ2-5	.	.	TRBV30	TGTGCCTGGAGTGGGAAAACCCAAGAGACCCAGTACTTC	CAWSGKTQETQYF
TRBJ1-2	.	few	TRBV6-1	TGTGCCAGCAGTGAAGCTCGACACCTCTATGGCTACACCTTC	CASSEARHLYGYTF
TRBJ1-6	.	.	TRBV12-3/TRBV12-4	TGTGCCAGCAGTTCGGGGAACCCCTATAATTCACCCCTCCACTTT	CASSSGNPYNSPLHF
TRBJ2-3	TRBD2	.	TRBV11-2	TGTGCCAGCAGAAGAGGTGGGGGGGGCACAGATACGCAGTATTTT	CASRRGGGGTDTQYF
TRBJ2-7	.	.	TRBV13	TGTGCCAGCACCGAGGCCAGCCGACCCTACGAGCAGTACTTC	CASTEASRPYEQYF
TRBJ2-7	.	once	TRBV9	TGTGCCAGCAGCGCCGAGGACTGGGGCGAGCAGTACTTC	CASSAEDWGEQYF
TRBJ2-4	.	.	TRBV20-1	TGCAGTGCTGGGACAGGGGAAGGGGGCGGACTAGCGTTGGAGCAGTACTTC	CSAGTGEGGGLALEQYF
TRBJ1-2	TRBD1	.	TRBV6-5	TGTGCCAGCAGTTACCGACAGGGCGGGGGCTACACCTTC	CASSYRQGGGYTF
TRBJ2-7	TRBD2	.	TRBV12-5	TGTGCTAGTGGTCTGGGAGGGGACCTCTCCTACGAGCAGTACTTC	CASGLGGDLSYEQYF
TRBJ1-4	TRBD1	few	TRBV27	TGTGCCAGCAGCCCCGGACAGGGCGGGGATGAAAAACTGTTTTTT	CASSPGQGGDEKLFF
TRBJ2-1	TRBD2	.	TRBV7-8	TGTGCCAGCAGCTTAGGGCCTAGCGGGCCTTACAATGAGCAGTTCTTC	CASSLGPSGPYNEQFF
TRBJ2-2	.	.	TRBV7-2	TGTGCCAGCAGCTTTCTCCACGACACCGGGGAGCTGTTTTTT	CASSFLHDTGELFF
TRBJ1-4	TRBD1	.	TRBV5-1	TGCGCCAGCAGCCCCGGGACAGGGGTTGAAAAACTGTTTTTT	CASSPGTGVEKLFF
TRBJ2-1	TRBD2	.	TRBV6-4	TGTGCCAGCAGTGACGCGGGAGGGCTGGGTGAGCAGTTCTTC	CASSDAGGLGEQFF
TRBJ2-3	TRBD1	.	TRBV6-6	TGTGCCAGCAGTTACAGTGGGACAGGGGACACAGATACGCAGTATTTT	CASSYSGTGDTDTQYF
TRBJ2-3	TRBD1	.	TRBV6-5	TGTGCCAGCAGCCGAAACGGACAGGGCGTCGATACGCAGTATTTT	CASSRNGQGVDTQYF
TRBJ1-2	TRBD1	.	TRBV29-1	TGCAGCGTCTGGGGACAGGGGGCGGTTAACTATGGCTACACCTTC	CSVWGQGAVNYGYTF